In this sample, the clone carrying this TCR beta chain turned up many times. Its antigen remains unknown. The data derive from a study of molecular identifiers for immune sequencing clone quantification. Per the germline V gene, CDR1 is SGHVS and CDR2 is FNYEAQ. Trimming cost V 5 bases and J 3 bases; bases outside gene matches: 4. The CDR3 extends over 13 amino acids. TCRdb reanalysed the PCR reads using MiXCR and keeps one entry per CDR3 protein. The table records hundreds of thousands of distinct CDR3 sequences, about 22% of them present only once. Study-wide findings and caveats: In naive cells, under 1% of molecules belonged to clones above 20 RNA copies, against over 99% in effector cells.

This TCR came from a human donor in good health. Some libraries in this study had Jurkat cell RNA spiked in. Material: naive CD8+ T cells from blood, with Jurkat cell RNA spiked in. Sample subset: FACS-sorted CD8+CD4-CCR7+CD45RA+ naive T cells. The chain joins TRBV7-6 to TRBJ2-7; 7 bases match TRBD2. This CDR3 reads CASSPGLNYEQYF. The CDR3, as DNA: TGTGCCAGCAGCCCGGGACTAAACTACGAGCAGTACTTC.